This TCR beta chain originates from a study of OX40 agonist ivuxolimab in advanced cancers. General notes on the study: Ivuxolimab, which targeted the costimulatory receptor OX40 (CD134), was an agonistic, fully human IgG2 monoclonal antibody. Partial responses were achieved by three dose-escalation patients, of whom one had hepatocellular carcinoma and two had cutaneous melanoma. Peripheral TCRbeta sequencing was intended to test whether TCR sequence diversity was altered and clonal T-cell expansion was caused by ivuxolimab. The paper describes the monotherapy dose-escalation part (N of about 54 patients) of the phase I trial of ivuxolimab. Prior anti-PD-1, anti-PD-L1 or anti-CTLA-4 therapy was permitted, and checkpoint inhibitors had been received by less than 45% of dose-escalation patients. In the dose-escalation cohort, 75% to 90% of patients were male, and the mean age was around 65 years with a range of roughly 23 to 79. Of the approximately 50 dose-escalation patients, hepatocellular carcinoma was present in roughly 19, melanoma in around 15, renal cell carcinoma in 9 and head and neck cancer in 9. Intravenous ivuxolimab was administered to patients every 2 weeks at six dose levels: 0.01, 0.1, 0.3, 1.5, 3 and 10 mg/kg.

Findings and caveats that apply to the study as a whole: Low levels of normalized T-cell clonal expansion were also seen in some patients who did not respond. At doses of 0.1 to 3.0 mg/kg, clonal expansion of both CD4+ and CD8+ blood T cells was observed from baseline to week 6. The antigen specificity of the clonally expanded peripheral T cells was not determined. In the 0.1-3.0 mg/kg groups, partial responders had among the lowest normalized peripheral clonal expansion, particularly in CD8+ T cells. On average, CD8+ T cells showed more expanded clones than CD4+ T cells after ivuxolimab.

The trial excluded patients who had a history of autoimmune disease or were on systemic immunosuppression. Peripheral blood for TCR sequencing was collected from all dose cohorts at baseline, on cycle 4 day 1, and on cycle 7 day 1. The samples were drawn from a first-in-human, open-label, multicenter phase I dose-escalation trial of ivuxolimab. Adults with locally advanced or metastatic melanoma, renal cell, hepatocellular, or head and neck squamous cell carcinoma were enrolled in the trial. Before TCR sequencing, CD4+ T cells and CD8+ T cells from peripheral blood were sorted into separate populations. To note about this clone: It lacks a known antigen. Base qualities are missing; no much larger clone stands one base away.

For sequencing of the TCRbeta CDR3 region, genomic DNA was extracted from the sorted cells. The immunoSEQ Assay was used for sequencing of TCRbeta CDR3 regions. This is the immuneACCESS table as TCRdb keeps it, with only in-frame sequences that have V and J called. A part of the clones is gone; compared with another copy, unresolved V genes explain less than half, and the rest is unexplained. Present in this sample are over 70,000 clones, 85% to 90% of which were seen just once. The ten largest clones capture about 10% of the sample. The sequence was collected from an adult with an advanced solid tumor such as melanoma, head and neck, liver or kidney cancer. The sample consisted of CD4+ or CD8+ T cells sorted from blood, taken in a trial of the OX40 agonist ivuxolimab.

At the DNA level, the sequence is TGTGCCAGCAGCCCCCATGGTAGCGGGGGACCAGATACCCCGTTCTTC. This yields the protein CASSPHGSGGPDTPFF. The receptor chain draws on TRBV27 and TRBJ2-1, and 9 junction bases match TRBD2. CDR1 and CDR2 (MNHEY, SMNVEV) derive from the germline V gene (reference sequence). The CDR3 has 16 amino acids, counting the end cysteine and phenylalanine. The sequence is cut down to CDR3 DNA, 48 bases in frame from base 1. Germline trimming: 6 bases from V, 15 bases from J; junction bases outside gene matches: 21.